The 28 T cell receptor beta chains presented below share a single source sample, sequenced in a study of blood T cells in healthy people across ages. Primed by a sample-barcoded 5' primer and a J-beta primer mix, a second PCR proceeded for 7 to 11 cycles. A single record per CDR3 protein comes from TCRdb applying MiXCR to the 5' RACE reads. The repertoire holds some 1,500,000 distinct CDR3 sequences, with approximately 42% as singletons. The sample comprised blood. The source of these receptors is a woman between 18 and 29 years old in good health.

This clonotype came up a few times. The chain is built from TRBV28 and TRBJ1-2; 8 bases agree with TRBD1. The CDR3 runs 15 residues. Germline V gives CDR1 MDHEN, CDR2 SYDVKM. With 5 bases clipped from V and 7 bases from J, the junction kept 12 bases outside the gene matches. As DNA, the CDR3 is TGTGCCAGCAGTCCCGTGGGCAGGGGGCCAACTGGCTACACCTTC. It specifies CASSPVGRGPTGYTF.

This clonotype was seen more than once but under ten times. The V call is TRBV9, the J call TRBJ1-2, with 7 nucleotides matching TRBD1. With 0 bases clipped from V and 3 bases from J, the junction kept 11 bases outside the gene matches. CDR1 and CDR2 from the germline V gene are SGDLS and YYNGEE. The CDR3 contains 17 residues. The CDR3 nucleotides read TGTGCCAGCAGCGTAGAGCCCGAGACAGGGAAATACTATGGCTACACCTTC. Protein sequence: CASSVEPETGKYYGYTF.

This clonotype has just a few counts. This may be a read error: a much more frequent sequence differs by one nucleotide. V is TRBV9 and J is TRBJ1-2; TRBD1 is a possible D gene (5 bases). This CDR3 comprises 15 residues. CDR1 SGDLS and CDR2 YYNGEE come from the germline V gene. Trimming left V 3 bases short and J 4 bases short, with 16 bases between. This CDR3 reads CASSGGKGITYGYTF. CDR3 bases: TGTGCCAGCAGCGGAGGGAAGGGGATAACCTATGGCTACACCTTC.

This clonotype was observed a handful of times. This rearrangement joins TRBV5-1 to TRBJ2-5; tentative D call: TRBD2 (6 bases). The CDR3 length is 15 residues. V dropped 4 bases and J dropped 4 bases, with 17 bases sitting between them. Germline values: CDR1 SGHRS, CDR2 YFSETQ. The CDR3 loop reads CASSTGTLGLETQYF. The CDR3 coding sequence is TGCGCCAGCAGCACCGGGACTTTAGGCCTAGAGACCCAGTACTTC.

This clonotype was observed a handful of times. This chain uses TRBV6-2 or TRBV6-3 with TRBJ2-7, with a weak D call TRBD2 (6 bases). V was shortened by 11 bases and J by 3 bases, with 17 bases between the two germline ends. Germline assignment: CDR1 MNHEY and CDR2 SVGEGT. The CDR3 totals 13 residues. This CDR3 reads CALSSAGNYEQYF. DNA of the CDR3: TGTGCCCTCTCGTCGGCGGGGAACTACGAGCAGTACTTC.

The rearrangement joins TRBV12-3 or TRBV12-4 to TRBJ2-7, with 8 nucleotides matching TRBD1. Trimming removed 3 bases from V and 2 bases from J; junction bases left unmatched: 6. CDR3 size: 15 residues. CDR3 coding DNA: TGTGCCAGCAGTTTGATGGGACAGGTGACCTACGAGCAGTACTTC. Protein sequence: CASSLMGQVTYEQYF.

This clonotype came up a few times. The CDR3 loop is CASSLRRGYPQYF. The CDR3 DNA reads TGTGCCAGCAGCTTAAGGCGTGGCTATCCCCAGTACTTC. The gene calls are TRBV13 and TRBJ2-5; D is uncertain. CDR1 PRHDT and CDR2 FYEKMQ come from the germline V gene (reference sequence). Trimming cost V 2 bases and J 9 bases, with 13 bases left between them. The CDR3 has 13 residues.

The chain couples TRBV7-9 to TRBJ1-4, with D perhaps TRBD1 (6 bases). The V end was cut by 1 base, the J end by 7 bases, with 16 bases between. This CDR3 comprises 16 residues. Germline CDR1 SEHNR, CDR2 FQNEAQ (reference sequence). The CDR3 loop reads CASSLVAGEPSEKLFF. The CDR3 DNA reads as TGTGCCAGCAGCTTAGTGGCAGGGGAGCCCAGTGAAAAACTGTTTTTT.

Concerning this clonotype: Sequence at one end of the junction differs from germline and may be a read error. This chain joins TRBV15 and TRBJ2-1; 11 bases match TRBD2. The CDR3 is 15 amino acids. Looked up from germline, CDR1 is LNHNV and CDR2 is YYDKDF (reference sequence). The CDR3 sequence is CATNRETSGSDEQFF. The CDR3 DNA is TGTGCCACCAACAGAGAAACTAGCGGGAGTGATGAGCAGTTCTTC.

This clonotype was seen more than once but under ten times. A read error may be the cause here, since a much bigger clone is one base away. The chain uses TRBV9 and TRBJ2-3; 7 nucleotides line up with TRBD2. Germline values: CDR1 SGDLS, CDR2 YYNGEE. The V and J ends lost 3 bases and 12 bases, in that order; junction bases with no gene match: 10. The CDR3 sequence is 13 residues long. CDR3 loop: CASSGEEGTKQYF. CDR3 bases: TGTGCCAGCAGCGGAGAGGAAGGGACTAAACAGTATTTT. Variable domain in full (rest from reference TRBV9 and TRBJ2-3): DSGVTQTPKHLITATGQRVTLRCSPRSGDLSVYWYQQSLDQGLQFLIQYYNGEERAKGNILERFSAQQFPDLHSELNLSSLELGDSALYFCASSGEEGTKQYFGPGTRLTVL.

This clonotype came up once. This sequence joins TRBV5-4 and TRBJ2-5, with a weak D call TRBD1 (5 bases). With 4 bases removed from V and 2 bases from J, the gap between germline ends came to 15 bases. The CDR3 extends over 15 amino acids. Germline values: CDR1 SGHNT, CDR2 YYREEE (reference sequence). DNA of the CDR3: TGTGCCAGCAGCCCACAGACAGAACCTCAAGAGACCCAGTACTTC. Translation gives CASSPQTEPQETQYF.

V usage is TRBV27 and J usage is TRBJ1-1; 8 nucleotides agree with TRBD1. Germline loops: CDR1 MNHEY, CDR2 SMNVEV (reference sequence). This CDR3 comprises 15 residues. Trimming took 7 bases from V and 3 from J; bases not matched to a gene: 10. The CDR3 bases are TGTGCCAGCAAAGTTACAGGGGGACGAGACACTGAAGCTTTCTTT. Translating gives CASKVTGGRDTEAFF.

The rearrangement uses TRBV7-2 and TRBJ2-5; 10 bases match TRBD2. V trimming: 1 base; J trimming: 11 bases; junction bases outside the gene matches: 4. The CDR3 runs to 13 residues. The germline V gene encodes CDR1 SGHTA and CDR2 FQGNSA. The CDR3 DNA is TGTGCCAGCAGCTTAGTTACTAGCGGGGAGCAGTACTTC. Its translation: CASSLVTSGEQYF.

V and J are TRBV13 and TRBJ2-3; D unresolved. This CDR3 is 14 amino acids long. Trimming took 10 bases from V and 0 from J, leaving 14 bases between them. Looked up from germline, CDR1 is PRHDT and CDR2 is FYEKMQ (reference sequence). The CDR3 sequence is CANSATSSTDTQYF. The CDR3 DNA sequence: TGTGCCAATTCCGCGACGTCTAGCACAGATACGCAGTATTTT.

This clonotype was counted ten times or more. The CDR3 bases are TGCAGTGCTAGAGTCCCCGGGACCCACTATGGCTACACCTTC. The encoded protein is CSARVPGTHYGYTF. The chain is built from TRBV20-1 and TRBJ1-2; a possible D gene is TRBD1 (5 bases). Per the germline V gene, CDR1 is DFQATT and CDR2 is SNEGSKA (reference sequence). This CDR3 has 14 amino acids. V lost 1 base and J lost 3, with 12 bases in between.

The V call is TRBV4-3, the J call TRBJ2-1; D not resolved. V gave up 1 base and J gave up 6 bases, with 10 bases separating them. The CDR3 extends over 14 amino acids. CDR1 and CDR2 from the germline V gene are LGHNA and YSLEER. The CDR3 nucleotides are TGCGCCAGCAGCCAAGGCGAGAAGTTCAATGAGCAGTTCTTC. Translation: CASSQGEKFNEQFF.

This clonotype has more than one count but fewer than ten. CDR3 coding DNA: TGCGCCAGCAGCCAAGTCCAGGGACTAGCGGGAGCTAAATCGGGTTCTGAGCAGTTCTTC. It specifies CASSQVQGLAGAKSGSEQFF. This chain joins TRBV4-1 and TRBJ2-1, with TRBD2 matching over 14 bases. Germline CDR1 is MGHRA and CDR2 is YSYEKL. J gave up 9 bases and V 1 base, and 17 bases lay outside the gene matches. The CDR3 has 20 residues.

Only a few counts were recorded for this clonotype. The rearrangement joins TRBV7-2 to TRBJ2-7, with 8 bases aligning to TRBD1. The V gene end was trimmed by 6 bases and the J gene end by 6 bases; junction bases not matched to a gene: 7. Germline CDR1 and CDR2: SGHTA and FQGNSA. The CDR3 loop spans 13 amino acids. The CDR3 DNA reads TGTGCCAGCAGATCCCCGACAGGGGTCGAGCAGTACTTC. Amino acid sequence: CASRSPTGVEQYF. Complete variable domain (other parts from reference TRBV7-2 and TRBJ2-7): GAGVSQSPSNKVTEKGKDVELRCDPISGHTALYWYRQSLGQGLEFLIYFQGNSAPDKSGLPSDRFSAERTGGSVSTLTIQRTQQEDSAVYLCASRSPTGVEQYFGPGTRLTVT.

This clonotype was counted once. CDR3 bases: TGTGCCAGCAGCCAAGCGGGGGTGGAGTCCTACGAGCAGTACTTC. As protein: CASSQAGVESYEQYF. V and J are TRBV4-2 and TRBJ2-7; D is possibly TRBD2 (6 bases). CDR3 size: 15 residues. Deletions cut 1 base from V and 1 base from J, with 11 bases between. Germline V gene data show CDR1 as LGHNA and CDR2 as YNFKEQ.

A few counts support this clonotype. J is TRBJ2-5 and V is TRBV7-9; no clear D. This CDR3 spans 13 amino acids. Germline loops: CDR1 SEHNR, CDR2 FQNEAQ (reference sequence). V gave up 2 bases and J gave up 3 bases, with 7 bases separating them. CDR3 DNA sequence: TGTGCCAGCAGCTTAAATGGGGAAGAGACCCAGTACTTC. Its translation is CASSLNGEETQYF. Full variable domain (rest looked up from reference TRBV7-9 and TRBJ2-5): DTGVSQNPRHKITKRGQNVTFRCDPISEHNRLYWYRQTLGQGPEFLTYFQNEAQLEKSRLLSDRFSAERPKGSFSTLEIQRTEQGDSAMYLCASSLNGEETQYFGPGTRLLVL.

This clonotype was counted a few times. The chain couples TRBV29-1 to TRBJ2-7, with D uncertain. V was cut by 1 base and J by 2 bases, with 9 bases left in between. From germline, CDR1 is SQVTM and CDR2 ANQGSEA. The CDR3 loop spans 13 amino acids. The CDR3 here is CSVEGAGAYEQYF. The CDR3 nucleotides read TGCAGCGTTGAAGGTGCCGGCGCCTACGAGCAGTACTTC.

Of note for this clonotype: Germline is not matched at one junction end, which may reflect a read error. This chain uses TRBV10-3 with TRBJ1-4; D ambiguous. The CDR3 extends over 13 amino acids. Germline V gene sequence: CDR1 ENHRY, CDR2 SYGVKD. The CDR3 DNA reads TGTGCAATCACGGGTCAGCCCAATGAAAAACTGTTTTTT. Amino acids: CAITGQPNEKLFF.

This chain uses TRBV6-5 with TRBJ1-6; a possible D gene is TRBD1 (6 bases). This CDR3 has 15 amino acids. Trimming shortened V by 5 bases and J by 8 bases, and 16 bases separated the two germline ends. Germline lookup yields CDR1 MNHEY and CDR2 SVGAGI. CDR3 sequence (DNA): TGTGCCAGCAGTAGAGAGGGGGGGCTGGATTCACCCCTCCACTTT. Encoded protein: CASSREGGLDSPLHF.

This clonotype was counted between two and nine times. The chain uses TRBV20-1 and TRBJ2-1; 8 nucleotides match TRBD2. CDR1 is DFQATT, CDR2 SNEGSKA, per germline (reference sequence). The CDR3 is 14 amino acids. V lost 1 base and J lost 4; bases outside the gene matches: 3. This chain's CDR3 is CSARAGTRYNEQFF. In DNA form, the CDR3 reads TGCAGTGCTAGAGCGGGGACTAGGTACAATGAGCAGTTCTTC.

This rearrangement joins TRBV6-5 to TRBJ2-1, with D possibly matching TRBD2 (8 bases). Germline V lookup: CDR1 MNHEY, CDR2 SVGAGI. There are 17 residues in the CDR3. Trimming pared 2 bases from V and 4 bases from J, leaving 18 bases between. The CDR3 protein is CASSYTGVGGAYNEQFF. CDR3 DNA: TGTGCCAGCAGTTACACAGGGGTCGGGGGGGCATACAATGAGCAGTTCTTC.

V is TRBV11-3 and J is TRBJ2-5, with 10 bases that match TRBD2. V shed 5 bases, J shed 2 bases, and the junction held 8 bases outside the gene matches. The germline V gene has CDR1 SGHNT and CDR2 YENEEA. CDR3 length: 16 amino acids. CDR3 DNA sequence: TGTGCCAGCAGCCAGAGGACTAGCGGCATTCAAGAGACCCAGTACTTC. Translating gives CASSQRTSGIQETQYF.

On this clonotype: A much larger clone differs from this one at a single base, so this may be a read error. V usage is TRBV10-3 and J usage is TRBJ2-3; D might be TRBD2 (7 bases). Trimming took 4 bases from V and 4 from J, leaving 9 bases between them. This CDR3 spans 13 amino acids. Germline V gene sequence: CDR1 ENHRY, CDR2 SYGVKD. CDR3 region: CAISGGGADTQYF. CDR3 DNA sequence: TGTGCCATCAGTGGGGGGGGCGCAGATACGCAGTATTTT.

The chain employs TRBV7-2 and TRBJ2-2, with D unclear. This CDR3 is 15 amino acids long. Trimming removed 1 base at V and 0 bases at J, with 6 bases between. CDR1 is SGHTA, CDR2 FQGNSA, per germline. CDR3 residues: CASSLVSPNTGELFF. CDR3 nucleotides: TGTGCCAGCAGCTTAGTCTCCCCGAACACCGGGGAGCTGTTTTTT.